This T cell receptor (beta chain) was identified in a study of blood T cell repertoires in COVID-19. The repertoire was sequenced with immunoSEQ multiplex PCR; TCRdb's copy has only in-frame clones and lacks some. This sample yields about 130,000 clones, of which about 83% are seen a single time; around 9.8% belongs to the top ten. Germline V gene sequence: CDR1 SQVTM, CDR2 ANQGSEA. The CDR3 loop spans 13 amino acids. Trimming cost V 0 bases and J 5 bases, with 10 bases left between them. The sample taken for sequencing was peripheral blood. The gene calls are TRBV29-1 and TRBJ1-1; D unresolved. The TCR comes from a man aged 35 to 55 with active or convalescent COVID-19. In DNA form, the CDR3 reads TGCAGCGTTGAAGAGGCAGGTTGGACTGAAGCTTTCTTT. Translated, it gives CSVEEAGWTEAFF.